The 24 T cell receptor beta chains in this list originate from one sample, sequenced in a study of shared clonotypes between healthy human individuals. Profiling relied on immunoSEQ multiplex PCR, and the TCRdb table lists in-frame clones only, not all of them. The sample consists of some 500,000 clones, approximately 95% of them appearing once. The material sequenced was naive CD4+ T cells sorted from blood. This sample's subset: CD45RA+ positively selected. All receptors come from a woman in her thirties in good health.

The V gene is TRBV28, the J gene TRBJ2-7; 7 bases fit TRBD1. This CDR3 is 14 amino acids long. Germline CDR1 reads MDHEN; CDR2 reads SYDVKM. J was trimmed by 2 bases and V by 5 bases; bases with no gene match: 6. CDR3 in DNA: TGTGCCAGCAGTCCGGGACAGAGTCCCTACGAGCAGTACTTC. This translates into CASSPGQSPYEQYF.

The DNA for the CDR3 is TGTGCCAGCTCACCCGGCCGTATAGACAATGAGCAGTTCTTC. This codes for CASSPGRIDNEQFF. J is TRBJ2-1 and V is TRBV18; D is undetermined. The CDR3 length is 14 residues. V lost 3 bases, J lost 5 bases, and 11 bases lay in between. Germline CDR1 is KGHSH and CDR2 is LQKENI.

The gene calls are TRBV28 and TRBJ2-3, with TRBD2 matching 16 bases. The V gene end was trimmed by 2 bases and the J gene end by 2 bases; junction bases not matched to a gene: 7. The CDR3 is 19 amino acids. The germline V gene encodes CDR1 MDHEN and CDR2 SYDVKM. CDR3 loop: CASSLKRGTSGRDTDTQYF. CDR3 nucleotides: TGTGCCAGCAGTTTAAAGAGGGGGACTAGCGGGAGGGACACAGATACGCAGTATTTT.

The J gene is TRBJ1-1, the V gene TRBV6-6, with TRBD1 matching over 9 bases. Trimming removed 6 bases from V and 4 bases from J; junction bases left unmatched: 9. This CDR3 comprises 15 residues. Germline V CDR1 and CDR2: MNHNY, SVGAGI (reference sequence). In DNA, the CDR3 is TGTGCCAGCAGCTATAGGACAGGGGTAAGCACTGAAGCTTTCTTT. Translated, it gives CASSYRTGVSTEAFF.

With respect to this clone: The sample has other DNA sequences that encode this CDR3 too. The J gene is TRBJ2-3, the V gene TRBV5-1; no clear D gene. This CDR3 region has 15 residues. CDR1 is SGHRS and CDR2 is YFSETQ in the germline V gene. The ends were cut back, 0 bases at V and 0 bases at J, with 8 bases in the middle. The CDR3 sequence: CASSLVPGSTDTQYF. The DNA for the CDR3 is TGCGCCAGCAGCTTGGTGCCAGGAAGCACAGATACGCAGTATTTT.

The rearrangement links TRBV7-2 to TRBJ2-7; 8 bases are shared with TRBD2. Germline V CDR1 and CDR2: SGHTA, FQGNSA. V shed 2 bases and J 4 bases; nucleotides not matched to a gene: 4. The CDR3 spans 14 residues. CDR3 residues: CASSLSGSVYEQYF. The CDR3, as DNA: TGTGCCAGCAGCTTAAGCGGGAGTGTATACGAGCAGTACTTC.

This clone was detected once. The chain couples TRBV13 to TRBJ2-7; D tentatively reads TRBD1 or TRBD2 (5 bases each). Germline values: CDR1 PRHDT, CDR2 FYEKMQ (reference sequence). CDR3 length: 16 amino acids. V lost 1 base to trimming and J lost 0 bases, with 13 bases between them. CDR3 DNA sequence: TGTGCCAGCAGCTTAGACCGGGACGGTTTCTCCTACGAGCAGTACTTC. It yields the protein CASSLDRDGFSYEQYF. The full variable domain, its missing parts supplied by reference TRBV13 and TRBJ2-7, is AAGVIQSPRHLIKEKRETATLKCYPIPRHDTVYWYQQGPGQDPQFLISFYEKMQSDKGSIPDRFSAQQFSDYHSELNMSSLELGDSALYFCASSLDRDGFSYEQYFGPGTRLTVT.

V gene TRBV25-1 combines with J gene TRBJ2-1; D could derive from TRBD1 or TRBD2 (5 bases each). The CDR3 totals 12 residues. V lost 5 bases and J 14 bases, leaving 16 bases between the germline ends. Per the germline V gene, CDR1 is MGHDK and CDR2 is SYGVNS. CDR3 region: CASSPGPGIEFF. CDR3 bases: TGTGCCAGCAGTCCAGGGCCCGGGATTGAGTTCTTC.

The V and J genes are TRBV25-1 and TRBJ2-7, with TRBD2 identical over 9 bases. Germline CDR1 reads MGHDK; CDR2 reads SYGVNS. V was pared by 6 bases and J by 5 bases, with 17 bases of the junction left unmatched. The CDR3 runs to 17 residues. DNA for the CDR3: TGTGCCAGCAGACCCGATCAATATAGCGGGAGTCCCAACGAGCAGTACTTC. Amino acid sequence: CASRPDQYSGSPNEQYF.

CDR3 in amino acids: CASSQPGLGLGYNEQFF. DNA of the CDR3: TGCGCCAGCAGCCAACCCGGACTAGGACTAGGCTACAATGAGCAGTTCTTC. V usage is TRBV4-1 and J usage is TRBJ2-1, with 7 positions matching TRBD2. The J segment lost 3 bases and the V segment lost 2 bases, leaving 10 bases of the junction unmatched. The germline V gene has CDR1 MGHRA and CDR2 YSYEKL. The CDR3 spans 17 residues.

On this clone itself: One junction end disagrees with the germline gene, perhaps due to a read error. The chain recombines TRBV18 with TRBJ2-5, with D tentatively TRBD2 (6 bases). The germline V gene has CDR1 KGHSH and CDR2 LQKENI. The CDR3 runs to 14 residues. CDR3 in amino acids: CASSPSGTEKTQYF. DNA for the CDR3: TGTGCCAGCTCACCGTCCGGGACTGAAAAGACTCAGTACTTC.

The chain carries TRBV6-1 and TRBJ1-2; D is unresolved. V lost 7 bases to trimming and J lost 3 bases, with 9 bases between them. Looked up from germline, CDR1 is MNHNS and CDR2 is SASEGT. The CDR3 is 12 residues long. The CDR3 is CASMLVDYGYTF. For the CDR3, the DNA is TGTGCCAGCATGCTCGTCGACTATGGCTACACCTTC.

CDR3 protein: CSVTGGGLNTEAFF. Written as DNA, the CDR3 is TGCAGCGTGACAGGGGGCGGCTTGAACACTGAAGCTTTCTTT. The rearrangement uses TRBV29-1 and TRBJ1-1; 10 bases match TRBD1. CDR3 length equals 14 residues. V was clipped by 6 bases and J by 0 bases; unmatched bases: 4. The V gene's germline CDR1 is SQVTM and CDR2 ANQGSEA.

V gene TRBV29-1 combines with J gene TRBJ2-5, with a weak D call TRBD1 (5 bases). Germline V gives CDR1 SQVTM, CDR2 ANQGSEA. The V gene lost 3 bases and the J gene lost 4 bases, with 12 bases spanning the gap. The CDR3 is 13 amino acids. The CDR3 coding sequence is TGCAGCGTTGAGCAGGGTCGACGAGAGACCCAGTACTTC. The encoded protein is CSVEQGRRETQYF.

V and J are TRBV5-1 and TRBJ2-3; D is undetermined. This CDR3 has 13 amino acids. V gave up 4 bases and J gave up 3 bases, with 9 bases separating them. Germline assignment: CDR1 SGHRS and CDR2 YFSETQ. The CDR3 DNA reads TGCGCCAGCAGCAGCTTGGCGACAGATACGCAGTATTTT. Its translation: CASSSLATDTQYF. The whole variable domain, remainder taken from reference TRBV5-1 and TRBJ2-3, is KAGVTQTPRYLIKTRGQQVTLSCSPISGHRSVSWYQQTPGQGLQFLFEYFSETQRNKGNFPGRFSGRQFSNSRSEMNVSTLELGDSALYLCASSSLATDTQYFGPGTRLTVL.

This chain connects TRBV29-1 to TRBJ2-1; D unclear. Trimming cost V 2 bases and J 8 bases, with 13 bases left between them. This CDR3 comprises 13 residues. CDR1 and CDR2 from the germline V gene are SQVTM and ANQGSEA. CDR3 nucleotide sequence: TGCAGCGTTGAATCCTCAAGAAACCATGAGCAGTTCTTC. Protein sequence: CSVESSRNHEQFF.

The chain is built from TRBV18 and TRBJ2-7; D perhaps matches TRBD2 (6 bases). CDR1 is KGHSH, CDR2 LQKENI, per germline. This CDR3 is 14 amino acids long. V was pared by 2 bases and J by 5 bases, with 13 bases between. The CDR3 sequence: CASSPTWTTDEQYF. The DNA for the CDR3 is TGTGCCAGCTCACCAACGTGGACTACGGACGAGCAGTACTTC. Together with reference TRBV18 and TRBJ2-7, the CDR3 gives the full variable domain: NAGVMQNPRHLVRRRGQEARLRCSPMKGHSHVYWYRQLPEEGLKFMVYLQKENIIDESGMPKERFSAEFPKEGPSILRIQQVVRGDSAAYFCASSPTWTTDEQYFGPGTRLTVT.

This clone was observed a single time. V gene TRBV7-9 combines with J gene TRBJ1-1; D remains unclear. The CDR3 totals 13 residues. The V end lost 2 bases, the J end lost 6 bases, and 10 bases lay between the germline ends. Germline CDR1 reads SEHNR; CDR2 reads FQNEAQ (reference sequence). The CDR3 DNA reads TGTGCCAGCAGCTTAATTACTCTGTCTGAAGCTTTCTTT. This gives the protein CASSLITLSEAFF.

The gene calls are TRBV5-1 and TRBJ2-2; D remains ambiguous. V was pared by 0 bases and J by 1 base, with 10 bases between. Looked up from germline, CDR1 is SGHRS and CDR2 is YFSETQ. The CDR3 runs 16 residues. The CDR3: CASSLAVAGNTGELFF. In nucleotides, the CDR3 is TGCGCCAGCAGCTTGGCGGTAGCAGGGAACACCGGGGAGCTGTTTTTT. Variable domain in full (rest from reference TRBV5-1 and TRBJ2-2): KAGVTQTPRYLIKTRGQQVTLSCSPISGHRSVSWYQQTPGQGLQFLFEYFSETQRNKGNFPGRFSGRQFSNSRSEMNVSTLELGDSALYLCASSLAVAGNTGELFFGEGSRLTVL.

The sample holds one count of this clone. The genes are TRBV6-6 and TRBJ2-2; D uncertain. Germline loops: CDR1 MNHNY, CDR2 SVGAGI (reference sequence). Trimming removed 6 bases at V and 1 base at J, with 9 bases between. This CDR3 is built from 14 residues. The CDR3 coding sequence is TGTGCCAGCAGAACTCCCAAGAACACCGGGGAGCTGTTTTTT. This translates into CASRTPKNTGELFF.

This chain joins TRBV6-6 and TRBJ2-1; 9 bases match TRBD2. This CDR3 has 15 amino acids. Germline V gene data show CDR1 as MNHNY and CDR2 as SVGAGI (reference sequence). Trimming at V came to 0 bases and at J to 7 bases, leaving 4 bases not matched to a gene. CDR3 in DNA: TGTGCCAGCAGTTACTCGGGCACTAGCGGGAATGAGCAGTTCTTC. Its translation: CASSYSGTSGNEQFF.

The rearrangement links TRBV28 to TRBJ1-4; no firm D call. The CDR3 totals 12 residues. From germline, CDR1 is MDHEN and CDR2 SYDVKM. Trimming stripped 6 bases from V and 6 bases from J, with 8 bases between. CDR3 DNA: TGTGCCAGCAGCCCAGAATATGAAAAACTGTTTTTT. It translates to CASSPEYEKLFF.

CDR3 DNA sequence: TGCGCCAGCAGCTTGGCCACAGGGCGGAGTGGGAACATTCAGTACTTC. Translated: CASSLATGRSGNIQYF. The chain employs TRBV5-1 and TRBJ2-4; D perhaps matches TRBD1 (6 bases). V was shortened by 0 bases and J by 7 bases, with 17 bases between the two germline ends. Germline assignment: CDR1 SGHRS and CDR2 YFSETQ. This CDR3 contains 16 residues.

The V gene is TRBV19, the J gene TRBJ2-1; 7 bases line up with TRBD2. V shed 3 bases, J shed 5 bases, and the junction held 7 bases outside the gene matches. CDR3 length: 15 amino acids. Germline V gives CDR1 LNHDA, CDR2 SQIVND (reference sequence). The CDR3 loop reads CASSIMASGHNEQFF. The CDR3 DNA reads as TGTGCCAGTAGTATTATGGCTAGCGGACACAATGAGCAGTTCTTC.